These T cell receptor beta chains were read from a single sample in a study of T-cell reconstitution after alpha-beta-depleted transplantation in children. MiXCR, run by TCRdb on the PCR reads, gives a single entry per CDR3 protein. The sample has around 450,000 distinct CDR3 sequences, 8% to 11% seen once. The sequencing here drew on PBMCs, taken before TCRalphabeta/CD19-depleted stem cell transplant. These receptors were taken from a child younger than 10 with inherited bone marrow failure, due to receive a stem cell transplant. CDR3s include the opening cysteine and the closing phenylalanine or tryptophan. The D gene is left open where the match is weak. Part of the rows lack a size; the others show once, few, many or a class for expanded clones.

>.|many|TRBV7-8|TRBJ2-4
TGTGCCAGCAGCTTATTTGGGGGTGACATTCAGTACTTC
CASSLFGGDIQYF
>TRBD2|many|TRBV29-1|TRBJ2-7
TGCAGCGTGGAGCGGACTAGCGGAATCCACGAGCAGTACTTC
CSVERTSGIHEQYF
>.|.|TRBV7-2|TRBJ2-7
TGTGCCAGCAGCCTAGGGACCATCGAGCAGTACTTC
CASSLGTIEQYF
>.|.|TRBV28|TRBJ2-5
TGTGCCAGCAGACCGGGACACCAAGAGACCCAGTACTTC
CASRPGHQETQYF
>.|many|TRBV5-1|TRBJ2-2
TGCGCCAGCAGCTCCTCTGACGGGGAGCTGTTTTTT
CASSSSDGELFF
>.|few|TRBV27|TRBJ2-2
TGTGCCAGCAGTTTCTGGATAGGGGAGCTGTTTTTT
CASSFWIGELFF
>TRBD1|.|TRBV5-4|TRBJ1-6
TGTGCCAGCAGTCGCCCGGGACAGGGAGGCTCACCCCTCCACTTT
CASSRPGQGGSPLHF
>TRBD2|many|TRBV7-9|TRBJ2-7
TGTGCCAGCAGCTTAGCTCTAGCGGGAGTGGAGCAGTACTTC
CASSLALAGVEQYF
>.|many|TRBV12-3/TRBV12-4|TRBJ2-7
TGTGCCAGCAGCTCCTTTTATCACGAGCAGTACTTC
CASSSFYHEQYF
>TRBD1|.|TRBV7-2|TRBJ1-1
TGTGCCAGCAGCCAAAGACAGGGATCCACTGAAGCTTTCTTT
CASSQRQGSTEAFF
>TRBD1|many|TRBV5-1|TRBJ2-2
TGCGCCAGCAGCTTACAGGGGCCCACCGGGGAGCTGTTTTTT
CASSLQGPTGELFF
>.|.|TRBV5-6|TRBJ2-2
TGTGCCAGCAGCTTGGGACTCTTCTGCGGGGAGCTGTTTTTT
CASSLGLFCGELFF
>TRBD1|many|TRBV12-3/TRBV12-4|TRBJ2-7
TGTGCCAGCAGTTTAGCGTTCGGAACAGGGGGTTACGAGCAGTACTTC
CASSLAFGTGGYEQYF
>.|few|TRBV9|TRBJ2-5
TGTGCCAGCAGCGTGGGACCGCGGGAAAAAGAGACCCAGTACTTC
CASSVGPREKETQYF
>TRBD1|.|TRBV23-1|TRBJ2-3
TGCGCCAGGGCACCGGGACAGGTTACAGATACGCAGTATTTT
CARAPGQVTDTQYF
>.|.|TRBV5-1|TRBJ2-4
TGCGCCAGCAGCTTGGTAGTAGGGACGGAAAACATTCAGTACTTC
CASSLVVGTENIQYF
>TRBD1|.|TRBV6-1|TRBJ2-1
TGTGCCAGCAGCCAACAGGGGCCCCACAATGAGCAGTTCTTC
CASSQQGPHNEQFF
>.|.|TRBV6-5|TRBJ2-5
TGTGCCAGCAGTTCGTACAGGGAAGCCCAGTACTTC
CASSSYREAQYF
>TRBD2|many|TRBV5-1|TRBJ2-2
TGCGCCAGCAGCTTGGGGCCTAGCGGGCTCACCGGGGAGCTGTTTTTT
CASSLGPSGLTGELFF
>TRBD1|few|TRBV11-1|TRBJ1-1
TGTGCCAGCAGCCCTAAATCGGGACAGGGACCCCCGGGCCCTGAAGCTTTCTTT
CASSPKSGQGPPGPEAFF
>.|few|TRBV27|TRBJ1-6
TGTGCCAGCAGTTTTTCAGGGAGCAATTCACCCCTCCACTTT
CASSFSGSNSPLHF
>.|many|TRBV20-1|TRBJ2-5
TGCAGTGCTAGTCTAAATCGAGAGACCCAGTACTTC
CSASLNRETQYF
>TRBD1|few|TRBV7-9|TRBJ2-7
TGTGCCAGCAGCTTACCCGGGACAGGGAGCGAGCAGTACTTC
CASSLPGTGSEQYF
>.|few|TRBV5-4|TRBJ2-7
TGTGCCAGCAGCCCGGGTTGGGAGGGGGCCCCCGACGAGCAGTACTTC
CASSPGWEGAPDEQYF
>.|many|TRBV4-3|TRBJ2-5
TGCGCCAGCAGCCAAGATTCCTCACGGGGGGAGACCCAGTACTTC
CASSQDSSRGETQYF